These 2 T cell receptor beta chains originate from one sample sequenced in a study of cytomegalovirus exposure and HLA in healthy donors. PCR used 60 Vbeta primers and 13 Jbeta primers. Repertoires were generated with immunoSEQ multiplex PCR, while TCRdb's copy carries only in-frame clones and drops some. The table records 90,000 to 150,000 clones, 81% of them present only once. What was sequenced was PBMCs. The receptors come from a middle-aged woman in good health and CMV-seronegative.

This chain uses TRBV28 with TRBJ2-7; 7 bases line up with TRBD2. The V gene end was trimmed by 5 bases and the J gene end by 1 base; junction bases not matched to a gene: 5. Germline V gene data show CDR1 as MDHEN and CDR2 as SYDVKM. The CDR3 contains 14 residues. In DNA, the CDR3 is TGTGCCAGCAGTCCTCTAGCGGCTTCCTACGAGCAGTACTTC. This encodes CASSPLAASYEQYF.

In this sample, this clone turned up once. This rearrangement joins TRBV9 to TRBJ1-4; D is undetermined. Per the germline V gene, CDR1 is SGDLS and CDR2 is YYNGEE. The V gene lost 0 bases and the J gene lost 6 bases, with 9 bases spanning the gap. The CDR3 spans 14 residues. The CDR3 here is CASSVAGTDEKLFF. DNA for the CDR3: TGTGCCAGCAGCGTAGCTGGTACAGATGAAAAACTGTTTTTT.